One and the same sample provided the 27 T cell receptor beta chains below, sequenced in a study of OX40 agonist ivuxolimab in advanced cancers. The assay was immunoSEQ multiplex PCR, and TCRdb's table has in-frame clones only and misses some. The sample lists roughly 30,000 clones, approximately 88% occurring once. The sequencing used CD4+ or CD8+ T cells sorted from blood, collected in a trial of the OX40 agonist ivuxolimab. The receptors derive from an adult with an advanced solid tumor such as melanoma, head and neck, liver or kidney cancer.

The genes are TRBV7-8 and TRBJ2-3; 7 nucleotides align to TRBD1. The germline V gene has CDR1 SGHVS and CDR2 FQNEAQ. V shed 5 bases, J shed 4 bases, and the junction held 6 bases outside the gene matches. The CDR3 length is 14 residues. CDR3 bases: TGTGCCAGCAGCGCACCGACAGGGTCAGATACGCAGTATTTT. Protein: CASSAPTGSDTQYF.

The genes are TRBV30 and TRBJ2-3, with D possibly TRBD2 on 6 matching bases. Germline CDR1 reads GTSNPN; CDR2 reads SVGIG (reference sequence). V shed 3 bases and J shed 3 bases, with 16 bases lying between them. This CDR3 spans 15 amino acids. CDR3 DNA: TGTGCCTGGAGGGGTGCGGGGACCCTGACAGATACGCAGTATTTT. Protein product: CAWRGAGTLTDTQYF.

This chain joins TRBV9 and TRBJ2-7, with 9 positions matching TRBD1. Germline CDR1 SGDLS, CDR2 YYNGEE. This CDR3 spans 14 amino acids. After removal of 0 bases from V and 4 bases from J, the junction contained 2 bases not matched to a gene. The chain's CDR3 is CASSVGDRVYEQYF. The CDR3 DNA reads as TGTGCCAGCAGCGTAGGGGACAGGGTGTACGAGCAGTACTTC.

The rearrangement links TRBV11-2 to TRBJ2-5; maybe TRBD1 (5 bases). V shed 4 bases and J shed 1 base, with 19 bases lying between them. The CDR3 extends over 17 amino acids. CDR1 SGHAT and CDR2 FQNNGV come from the germline V gene. CDR3: CASSWTQGPGAQETQYF. CDR3 DNA: TGTGCCAGCAGCTGGACGCAAGGGCCTGGGGCCCAAGAGACCCAGTACTTC.

The chain has TRBV11-3 and TRBJ2-4; D not certain. V was shortened by 0 bases and J by 0 bases, with 3 bases between the two germline ends. Germline CDR1 is SGHNT and CDR2 is YENEEA. The CDR3 contains 14 residues. CDR3 sequence: CASSLDKAKNIQYF. CDR3 nucleotides: TGTGCCAGCAGCTTAGACAAAGCCAAAAACATTCAGTACTTC.

The V gene is TRBV6-5, the J gene TRBJ2-7; D is undetermined. CDR1 is MNHEY, CDR2 SVGAGI, per germline. This CDR3 is 14 amino acids long. Trimming left V 2 bases short and J 4 bases short, with 12 bases between. Written as DNA, the CDR3 is TGTGCCAGCAGTTACGATCCCCTCGGGTACGAGCAGTACTTC. This gives the protein CASSYDPLGYEQYF.

The chain is built from TRBV5-5 and TRBJ2-7, with 9 bases matching TRBD2. The CDR3 runs 14 residues. The V gene's germline CDR1 is SGHKS and CDR2 YYEKEE (reference sequence). V shed 1 base and J 4 bases; nucleotides not matched to a gene: 3. CDR3 amino acids: CASSLPSGNYEQYF. CDR3 nucleotides: TGTGCCAGCAGCTTGCCTAGCGGGAATTACGAGCAGTACTTC.

This clone has only one observation. The V and J genes are TRBV4-3 and TRBJ2-3; possibly TRBD2 for D (6 bases). The CDR3 loop spans 13 amino acids. The germline CDR1 and CDR2 sequences are LGHNA and YSLEER. V was trimmed by 0 bases and J by 10 bases, leaving 11 bases between them. The CDR3 DNA is TGCGCCAGCAGCCAAGATCTTGTAGCGGCGCAGTATTTT. It translates to CASSQDLVAAQYF.

V and J are TRBV7-6 and TRBJ2-7; D call uncertain. V was cut by 4 bases and J by 4 bases, with 11 bases left in between. The CDR3 covers 13 residues. Germline CDR1 is SGHVS and CDR2 is FNYEAQ. The CDR3: CASSSGSGYEQYF. CDR3 sequence (DNA): TGTGCCAGCAGCTCAGGCTCGGGTTACGAGCAGTACTTC.

This sequence joins TRBV5-1 and TRBJ2-5; TRBD2 matches 7 bases. This CDR3 is 16 amino acids long. The germline V gene has CDR1 SGHRS and CDR2 YFSETQ. V gave up 6 bases and J gave up 0 bases; unmatched junction bases: 11. CDR3 DNA sequence: TGCGCCAGCACCCCGGGCTGGGGGGGGAACCAAGAGACCCAGTACTTC. This encodes CASTPGWGGNQETQYF.

This clone was detected a few times. V usage is TRBV11-3 and J usage is TRBJ1-1; D is undetermined. The CDR3 has 13 amino acids. The germline V and J ends were trimmed by 2 bases and 10 bases, with 14 bases remaining between them. Germline V lookup: CDR1 SGHNT, CDR2 YENEEA. The CDR3 bases are TGTGCCAGCAGCTTACAGGCGGCCACGGGAGCTTTCTTT. Translating it yields CASSLQAATGAFF. The full variable domain, in which reference TRBV11-3 and TRBJ1-1 provide the parts outside the CDR3, is EAGVVQSPRYKIIEKKQPVAFWCNPISGHNTLYWYLQNLGQGPELLIRYENEEAVDDSQLPKDRFSAERLKGVDSTLKIQPAELGDSAVYLCASSLQAATGAFFGQGTRLTVV.

V gene TRBV30 combines with J gene TRBJ2-7; D possibly matches TRBD1 or TRBD2 (5 bases each). V lost 8 bases and J lost 3, with 14 bases in between. The CDR3 runs 12 residues. Per the germline V gene, CDR1 is GTSNPN and CDR2 is SVGIG (reference sequence). CDR3: CAGLADNYEQYF. Written as DNA, the CDR3 is TGTGCCGGACTGGCGGACAACTACGAGCAGTACTTC.

V is TRBV7-2 and J is TRBJ2-3; D is undetermined. This CDR3 region has 15 residues. Looked up from germline, CDR1 is SGHTA and CDR2 is FQGNSA. Trimming removed 5 bases at V and 0 bases at J, with 12 bases between. CDR3 amino acids: CASSPLPASTDTQYF. CDR3 DNA sequence: TGTGCCAGCAGCCCACTCCCGGCTAGCACAGATACGCAGTATTTT.

The chain's CDR3 is CASTSRLAMNEQYF. The DNA of the CDR3 is TGTGCCAGCACCTCTAGGCTAGCAATGAACGAGCAGTACTTC. The chain joins TRBV5-6 to TRBJ2-7; D is possibly TRBD2 (5 bases). The germline gives CDR1 SGHDT, CDR2 YYEEEE. The CDR3 length is 14 residues. Trimming shortened V by 6 bases and J by 5 bases, and 18 bases separated the two germline ends.

The CDR3 reads CASSFWSSYEQYF. In nucleotides, the CDR3 is TGTGCCAGCAGCTTTTGGAGCTCCTACGAGCAGTACTTC. The chain joins TRBV5-5 to TRBJ2-7, with unresolved D. CDR1 and CDR2 (germline): SGHKS, YYEKEE (reference sequence). This CDR3 spans 13 amino acids. Trimming removed 2 bases at V and 0 bases at J, with 6 bases between.

The chain recombines TRBV13 with TRBJ2-1; TRBD2 might be the D (7 bases). This CDR3 is 16 amino acids long. Between the trimmed V and J ends, which lost 5 bases and 1 base, there was a span of 15 bases. Germline lookup yields CDR1 PRHDT and CDR2 FYEKMQ (reference sequence). The CDR3 DNA is TGTGCCAGCAGCCCCCAGGAGGGGGGGTCCTACAATGAGCAGTTCTTC. As protein: CASSPQEGGSYNEQFF.

The gene calls are TRBV7-6 and TRBJ2-3; a weak D match, TRBD1 (6 bases). This CDR3 region has 15 residues. Germline CDR1 SGHVS, CDR2 FNYEAQ. V dropped 5 bases and J dropped 0 bases, with 12 bases sitting between them. This CDR3 is CASSQGGYSTDTQYF. CDR3 in DNA: TGTGCCAGCAGCCAAGGGGGTTATAGCACAGATACGCAGTATTTT.

V and J are TRBV9 and TRBJ1-6; D uncertain. The length of the CDR3 is 15 residues. Per the germline V gene, CDR1 is SGDLS and CDR2 is YYNGEE. V lost 2 bases, J lost 8 bases, and 14 bases lay in between. CDR3 region: CASSVSGSSDSPLHF. In nucleotides, the CDR3 is TGTGCCAGCAGCGTCTCGGGGTCCAGTGATTCACCCCTCCACTTT.

This chain links TRBV29-1 with TRBJ2-5, with TRBD1 matching over 8 bases. The germline V gene has CDR1 SQVTM and CDR2 ANQGSEA. V was clipped by 6 bases and J by 5 bases; unmatched bases: 5. There are 12 residues in the CDR3. CDR3 bases: TGCAGCGTCCTCCAGGGGGCGGAGACCCAGTACTTC. It yields the protein CSVLQGAETQYF. The whole variable domain, remainder taken from reference TRBV29-1 and TRBJ2-5, is SAVISQKPSRDICQRGTSLTIQCQVDSQVTMMFWYRQQPGQSLTLIATANQGSEATYESGFVIDKFPISRPNLTFSTLTVSNMSPEDSSIYLCSVLQGAETQYFGPGTRLLVL.

This rearrangement joins TRBV7-8 to TRBJ1-1, with D hard to call. V was clipped by 2 bases and J by 3 bases, with 10 bases between them. The CDR3 is made up of 14 amino acids. Germline CDR1 and CDR2: SGHVS and FQNEAQ. CDR3 DNA sequence: TGTGCCAGCAGCTTAACGGTCAGAGACACTGAAGCTTTCTTT. Residues: CASSLTVRDTEAFF.

The chain employs TRBV4-1 and TRBJ2-5; 10 bases line up with TRBD1. Germline V lookup: CDR1 MGHRA, CDR2 YSYEKL. V lost 6 bases to trimming and J lost 4 bases; unmatched junction nucleotides: 8. The length of the CDR3 is 15 residues. CDR3 amino acids: CASRHLGDRGETQYF. The CDR3, as DNA: TGCGCCAGCAGACATCTCGGGGACAGGGGAGAGACCCAGTACTTC.

The rearrangement uses TRBV2 and TRBJ1-5; D unclear. Trimming removed 2 bases at V and 5 bases at J, with 10 bases between. The CDR3 loop spans 14 amino acids. CDR1 is SNHLY and CDR2 is FYNNEI in the germline V gene. CDR3 loop: CASSENRSHQPQHF. The CDR3 DNA follows: TGTGCCAGCAGTGAAAATAGGTCCCATCAGCCCCAGCATTTT.

The table lists this clone with a count of one. V gene TRBV9 combines with J gene TRBJ2-3, with D maybe TRBD2 (7 bases). This CDR3 spans 14 amino acids. The germline V gene has CDR1 SGDLS and CDR2 YYNGEE. Trimming stripped 3 bases from V and 4 bases from J, with 12 bases between. The CDR3 DNA follows: TGTGCCAGCAGCGAGAGGGGGGGCCCAGATACGCAGTATTTT. Amino acid sequence: CASSERGGPDTQYF.

The V and J genes are TRBV10-3 and TRBJ1-4; no reliable D call. Trimming took off 2 bases at V and 3 bases at J, with 4 bases between the two ends. The germline V gene has CDR1 ENHRY and CDR2 SYGVKD. CDR3 length equals 13 residues. The CDR3 bases are TGTGCCATCAGTGAGGGACCTAATGAAAAACTGTTTTTT. Protein product: CAISEGPNEKLFF.

This chain uses TRBV19 with TRBJ2-5, with D possibly being TRBD2 (6 bases). Germline-derived CDR1 and CDR2 are LNHDA and SQIVND (reference sequence). Trimming left V 1 base short and J 5 bases short, with 14 bases between. This CDR3 is 15 amino acids long. The CDR3 nucleotides are TGTGCCAGTAGTATAGCCCCGGGGGAGAGGGAGACCCAGTACTTC. The encoded protein is CASSIAPGERETQYF.

This chain uses TRBV21-1 with TRBJ2-7; the table's D call, TRBD1, has no DNA check behind it. TRBV21-1 is deemed a pseudogene. The CDR3 length is 15 residues. CDR3 sequence (DNA): TGTGCCAGCAGCAAAGGACAGGGGACTGCCTACGAGCAGTACTTC. This gives the protein CASSKGQGTAYEQYF.

The chain joins TRBV19 to TRBJ1-1; 7 nucleotides line up with TRBD1. CDR3 length: 14 residues. Trimming took 5 bases from V and 1 from J; bases not matched to a gene: 4. In germline, CDR1 is LNHDA, CDR2 SQIVND (reference sequence). Here the CDR3 reads CASSVQGPNTEAFF. The CDR3 region has the DNA TGTGCCAGTAGTGTACAGGGGCCGAACACTGAAGCTTTCTTT.